The 8 T cell receptor beta chains below were found in one sample sequenced in a study of early T cells in non-severe SARS-CoV-2 infection. From the 5' RACE reads, TCRdb called clonotypes with MiXCR, one entry per CDR3 protein. The sample holds about 46,000 distinct CDR3 sequences, approximately 8.5% seen once. Material for sequencing was whole blood. The origin of the receptors is an adult who was a healthcare worker with PCR-confirmed SARS-CoV-2 infection or an uninfected control (not recorded which).

This clonotype came up a few times. The chain links TRBV20-1 to TRBJ2-7; a weak D match, TRBD2 (5 bases). This CDR3 has 14 residues. V dropped 3 bases and J dropped 3 bases, with 15 bases sitting between them. Germline V CDR1 and CDR2: DFQATT, SNEGSKA (reference sequence). The CDR3 nucleotides are TGCAGTGCTAGCCCTACGGACTTTAGCTACGAGCAGTACTTC. Its translation is CSASPTDFSYEQYF.

This clonotype appeared many times. This rearrangement joins TRBV7-9 to TRBJ2-5; D call uncertain. Germline CDR1 is SEHNR and CDR2 is FQNEAQ (reference sequence). Trimming shortened V by 6 bases and J by 2 bases, and 4 bases separated the two germline ends. The CDR3 has 11 amino acids. CDR3 bases: TGTGCCAGCAGGCAACAAGAGACCCAGTACTTC. This codes for CASRQQETQYF. Full variable domain (rest looked up from reference TRBV7-9 and TRBJ2-5): DTGVSQNPRHKITKRGQNVTFRCDPISEHNRLYWYRQTLGQGPEFLTYFQNEAQLEKSRLLSDRFSAERPKGSFSTLEIQRTEQGDSAMYLCASRQQETQYFGPGTRLLVL.

This chain links TRBV30 with TRBJ2-1; D possibly corresponds to TRBD2 (5 bases). Germline V gene sequence: CDR1 GTSNPN, CDR2 SVGIG (reference sequence). The CDR3 loop spans 14 amino acids. Trimming cost V 0 bases and J 4 bases, with 10 bases left between them. The CDR3 protein is CAWSVRGSYNEQFF. The CDR3 DNA sequence: TGTGCCTGGAGTGTACGAGGGAGTTACAATGAGCAGTTCTTC.

The chain couples TRBV6-5 to TRBJ1-2, with 8 bases identical to TRBD1. V was clipped by 6 bases and J by 1 base; unmatched bases: 7. The CDR3 is 15 amino acids. The V gene's germline CDR1 is MNHEY and CDR2 SVGAGI. CDR3 amino acids: CASSPDRGLNYGYTF. CDR3 coding DNA: TGTGCCAGCAGCCCCGACAGGGGACTTAACTATGGCTACACCTTC.

The table lists this clonotype with many counts. The V gene is TRBV7-9, the J gene TRBJ1-1; D might be TRBD1 (6 bases). The length of the CDR3 is 14 residues. Germline V gene data show CDR1 as SEHNR and CDR2 as FQNEAQ (reference sequence). Trimming shortened V by 5 bases and J by 1 base, and 11 bases separated the two germline ends. The CDR3 loop reads CASSGGQRNTEAFF. The DNA for the CDR3 is TGTGCCAGCAGCGGGGGACAAAGGAACACTGAAGCTTTCTTT.

In its sample, this clonotype was seen many times. V usage is TRBV28 and J usage is TRBJ1-3, with TRBD1 matching over 8 bases. V trimming: 3 bases; J trimming: 14 bases; junction bases outside the gene matches: 12. The CDR3 totals 14 residues. Germline CDR1 and CDR2: MDHEN and SYDVKM. In DNA, the CDR3 is TGTGCCAGCAGTTTGGGACAGGAGCCTCCTAGATTATATTTT. This codes for CASSLGQEPPRLYF.

This clonotype occurred a few times. The V and J genes are TRBV5-1 and TRBJ1-5, with D possibly matching TRBD1 (6 bases). This CDR3 contains 14 residues. V was clipped by 1 base and J by 3 bases, with 8 bases between them. Germline V gene lookup returns CDR1 SGHRS and CDR2 YFSETQ. The CDR3 spells CASSLTGNNQPQHF. CDR3 DNA: TGCGCCAGCAGCTTGACAGGGAACAATCAGCCCCAGCATTTT.

The gene calls are TRBV6-6 and TRBJ2-3; the match to TRBD1 covers 7 bases. V lost 0 bases, J lost 2 bases, and 5 bases stayed unmatched. The CDR3 has 16 amino acids. Germline loops: CDR1 MNHNY, CDR2 SVGAGI (reference sequence). The CDR3 bases are TGTGCCAGCAGTTACTCGAGACAGGGAGACACAGATACGCAGTATTTT. Amino acids: CASSYSRQGDTDTQYF.